Here is one TCR beta chain with its context. Its matching antigen is unknown. This specimen comes from a study of a mutant IDH1 vaccine in newly diagnosed glioma. For the study at large: Treated patients comprised around 60% males and approximately 38% females, mean age roughly 44 years. Patients had received radiotherapy, temozolomide, or both previously, most receiving both. Overall study results and limits: There were vaccine-induced immune responses in around 93% of the patients.

Using immunoSEQ multiplex PCR, the repertoire was profiled, and TCRdb retains in-frame clones only, with some absent. Of tens of thousands of clones in the sample, approximately 91% were seen once. CDR1 SQVTM and CDR2 ANQGSEA come from the germline V gene. V was pared by 7 bases and J by 1 base, with 13 bases between. This CDR3 has 13 amino acids. Time point reported: baseline, week 1 (first vaccination visit). Treatment noted: pre-vaccination baseline after standard-of-care therapy. The donors had new WHO grade 3 or 4 astrocytomas; these were IDH1-mutant and ATRX-lost. The input for sequencing was PBMCs, taken from a glioma patient treated with radiotherapy, temozolomide or both. This chain connects TRBV29-1 to TRBJ1-1, with D hard to call. This TCR came from a man aged 45 to 65 with glioma. The CDR3 here is CSATQTPNTEAFF. The CDR3 nucleotides read TGCAGCGCAACCCAGACACCGAACACTGAAGCTTTCTTT.